Included here is one T cell receptor beta chain sequence, with context. Its antigen is unknown. The CDR3 spans 15 residues. Looked up from germline, CDR1 is MGHDK and CDR2 is SYGVNS. The V end lost 2 bases, the J end lost 3 bases, and 13 bases lay between the germline ends. Genomic DNA, serving as template, underwent TCR beta VDJ and CDR3 profiling. TCRdb reprocessed the reads via MiXCR and lists one record per CDR3 protein. The table records roughly 170,000 distinct CDR3 sequences, about three fifths of them present only once. This sample is drawn from a study of CD8+CD57+ T cells in acquired aplastic anemia. Study-level information: The average for DNA from sorted CD4+ and CD8+ cells was 3 to 3.5 ug. CD4+ reads averaged roughly 9.8 million in healthy donors.

Study results and limitations: There were some 27 CD8+ CDR3 sequences that occurred in both patients and controls.

V gene TRBV25-1 combines with J gene TRBJ1-2; D is perhaps TRBD1 (6 bases). The clonotype comes from a human donor in good health. The sample was sorted CD4+, CD8+, or CD8+CD57+ T cells (not recorded which) from PBMCs. DNA of the CDR3: TGTGCCAGCAGTGAAGGGTGGGCAGGGGACTATGGCTACACCTTC. Residues: CASSEGWAGDYGYTF.